A selection of T cell receptor beta chains follows, all from one sample in a study of blood T cell repertoires in COVID-19. Clones were sequenced by immunoSEQ multiplex PCR, and TCRdb holds only the in-frame ones, with some missing. The sample records about 240,000 clones, approximately 90% being singletons. Sequencing was carried out using peripheral blood. Receptors were obtained from a man aged 55 to 70 who had recovered from COVID-19. CDR3s include the opening cysteine and the closing phenylalanine or tryptophan. The order of the fields is D gene, J gene, V gene, clone size, CDR3 protein, CDR3 DNA. D genes are given only for firm matches. Clone size, where shown, is once, few, many, or a class for clones that have expanded.

>-|TRBJ2-3|TRBV5-6|-
CASIWWGSFNTQYF
TGTGCCAGCATCTGGTGGGGCTCCTTCAATACGCAGTATTTT
>-|TRBJ2-4|TRBV3-1/TRBV3-2|-
CASSDGGAGNIQYF
TGTGCCAGCAGCGATGGGGGGGCGGGAAACATTCAGTACTTC
>-|TRBJ1-3|TRBV6-5|-
CASSFGIGKAGNTIYF
TGTGCCAGCAGTTTTGGGATCGGGAAGGCTGGAAACACCATATATTTT
>-|TRBJ2-5|TRBV5-6|-
CASSLPSLETQYF
TGTGCCAGCAGCTTGCCTAGCCTGGAGACCCAGTACTTC
>-|TRBJ2-7|TRBV28|-
CASSPPVGGPDGEQYF
TGTGCCAGCAGTCCCCCCGTCGGGGGGCCGGACGGGGAGCAGTACTTC
>-|TRBJ2-5|TRBV7-2|-
CASSIPRLVQETQYF
TGTGCCAGCAGCATCCCCCGCCTAGTTCAAGAGACCCAGTACTTC
>-|TRBJ2-5|TRBV6-1|-
CASSENWGRHF
TGTGCCAGCAGTGAAAACTGGGGGCGACACTTC
>-|TRBJ2-1|TRBV28|-
CASSLIQTQRQFF
TGTGCCAGCAGTTTAATACAGACCCAGAGGCAGTTCTTC
>-|TRBJ1-3|TRBV4-1|few
CASSQSGAGNTIYF
TGCGCCAGCAGCCAATCAGGGGCTGGAAACACCATATATTTT
>TRBD1|TRBJ1-5|TRBV6-1|-
CASRGDRGDNQPQHF
TGTGCCAGCAGGGGGGACAGGGGTGACAATCAGCCCCAGCATTTT
>-|TRBJ1-1|TRBV14|-
CASSQDSSFEAFF
TGTGCCAGCAGCCAAGATTCTTCGTTTGAAGCTTTCTTT
>TRBD2|TRBJ2-4|TRBV30|-
CAWSLAGGQSIQYF
TGTGCCTGGAGCCTAGCGGGGGGACAGTCCATTCAGTACTTC
>-|TRBJ2-1|TRBV2|-
CASSEQGRGEQFF
TGTGCCAGCAGTGAACAGGGAAGGGGTGAGCAGTTCTTC
>TRBD1|TRBJ1-6|TRBV6-1|-
CAGSVDRSHRYSPLHF
TGTGCCGGCAGTGTGGACAGGTCTCATCGGTATTCACCCCTCCACTTT
>-|TRBJ1-1|TRBV6-5|-
CASRREAGTEAFF
TGTGCCAGCAGACGCGAGGCGGGAACTGAAGCTTTCTTT
>-|TRBJ2-2|TRBV6-6|-
CASSPVRGNTGELFF
TGTGCCAGCAGTCCCGTCAGGGGTAACACCGGGGAGCTGTTTTTT
>-|TRBJ2-1|TRBV10-3|few
CAIRLNRDSNEQFF
TGTGCCATCAGGCTAAACCGGGACTCCAATGAGCAGTTCTTC
>-|TRBJ2-2|TRBV6-2/TRBV6-3|-
CASSYSPWRGTNTGELFF
TGTGCCAGCAGTTACTCCCCATGGCGCGGGACGAACACCGGGGAGCTGTTTTTT
>-|TRBJ1-6|TRBV2|-
CASRRDLPNSPLHF
TGTGCCAGCCGTAGGGACTTACCTAATTCACCCCTCCACTTT
>TRBD2|TRBJ2-3|TRBV27|-
CASSRLAGGSWTGDTQYF
TGTGCCAGCAGTAGACTAGCGGGGGGGAGTTGGACCGGAGATACGCAGTATTTT
>-|TRBJ2-1|TRBV11-3|-
CASSFGYLLDNEQFF
TGTGCCAGCAGCTTCGGGTACCTACTCGACAATGAGCAGTTCTTC
>-|TRBJ1-3|TRBV9|-
CASSVSSEVSPANTIYF
TGTGCCAGCAGCGTTTCCTCAGAGGTTTCACCCGCAAACACCATATATTTT
>-|TRBJ1-4|TRBV5-1|once
CASSPGFATNEKLFF
TGCGCCAGCTCCCCAGGTTTCGCAACTAATGAAAAACTGTTTTTT
>TRBD2|TRBJ2-3|TRBV5-1|-
CASSLSLAGSTDTQYF
TGCGCCAGCAGCTTGAGTCTAGCGGGGAGCACAGATACGCAGTATTTT
>-|TRBJ2-2|TRBV19|-
CASMPGLNTGELFF
TGTGCCAGTATGCCGGGACTCAACACCGGGGAGCTGTTTTTT
>-|TRBJ1-4|TRBV11-2|-
CASSLGRGLSNEKLFF
TGTGCCAGCAGCTTAGGGCGGGGTCTCTCTAATGAAAAACTGTTTTTT
>TRBD1|TRBJ1-4|TRBV7-9|few
CASSADRAGLAKLFF
TGTGCCAGCAGCGCCGACAGGGCTGGTTTGGCAAAACTGTTTTTT